This passage covers 2 T cell receptor beta chains from one sample sequenced in a study of breast tumors, draining lymph nodes, adjacent tissues. The lymph nodes were axillary draining lymph nodes from breast cancer patients. Via MiXCR, TCRdb re-called the multiplex PCR reads, giving one row per CDR3 protein. The table includes fewer than 250,000 distinct CDR3 sequences, approximately 31% detected once. Sequenced: axillary lymph node tissue. The receptors originated from a female donor with breast cancer. Some clones in this sample may be carry-over from other donors' samples.

Points on this clonotype: A much larger clone differs by one base, so this may be a read error. The V gene is TRBV9, the J gene TRBJ2-7, with TRBD2 identical over 8 bases. Germline CDR1 SGDLS, CDR2 YYNGEE. The CDR3 has 14 residues. The CDR3 here is CASSVTSGLYEQSF. The CDR3 DNA follows: TGTGCCAGCAGCGTTACTAGCGGCCTCTACGAGCAGTCCTTC.

This clonotype was observed at least ten times. A much more abundant neighbour one base away suggests this may be a read error. The CDR3 here is CAGSTRPREAYEQYF. CDR3 bases: TGTGCCGGCAGTACTCGCCCGCGGGAGGCCTACGAGCAGTACTTC. The rearrangement uses TRBV2 and TRBJ2-7; 8 bases are a match to TRBD2. Germline CDR1 reads SNHLY; CDR2 reads FYNNEI. CDR3 length: 15 amino acids.